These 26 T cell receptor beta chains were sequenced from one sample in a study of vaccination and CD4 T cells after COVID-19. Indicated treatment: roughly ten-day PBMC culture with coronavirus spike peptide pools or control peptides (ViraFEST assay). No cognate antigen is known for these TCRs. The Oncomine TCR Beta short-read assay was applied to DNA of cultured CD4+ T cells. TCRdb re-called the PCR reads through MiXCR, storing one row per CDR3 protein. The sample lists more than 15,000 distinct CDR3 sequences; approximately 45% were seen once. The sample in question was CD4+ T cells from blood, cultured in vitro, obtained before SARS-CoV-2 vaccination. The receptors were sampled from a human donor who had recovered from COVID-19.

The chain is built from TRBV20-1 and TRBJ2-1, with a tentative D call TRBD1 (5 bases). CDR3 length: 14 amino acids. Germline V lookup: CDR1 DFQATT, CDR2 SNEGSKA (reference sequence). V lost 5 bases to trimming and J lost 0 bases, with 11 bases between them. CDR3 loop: CSAAITGSYNEQFF. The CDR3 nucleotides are TGCAGTGCTGCTATTACAGGCTCCTACAATGAGCAGTTCTTC.

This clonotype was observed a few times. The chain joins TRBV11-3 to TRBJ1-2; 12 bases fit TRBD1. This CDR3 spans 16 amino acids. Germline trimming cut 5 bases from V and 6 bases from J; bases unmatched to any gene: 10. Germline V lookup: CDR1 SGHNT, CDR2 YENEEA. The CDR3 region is CASSRDRGRGDDGYTF. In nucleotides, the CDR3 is TGTGCCAGCAGCCGGGACAGGGGGCGCGGGGACGATGGCTACACCTTC.

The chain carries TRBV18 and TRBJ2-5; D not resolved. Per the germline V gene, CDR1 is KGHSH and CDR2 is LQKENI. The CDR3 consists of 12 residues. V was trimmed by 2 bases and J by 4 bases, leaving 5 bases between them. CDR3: CASSPAPETQYF. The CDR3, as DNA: TGTGCCAGCTCACCAGCTCCAGAGACCCAGTACTTC.

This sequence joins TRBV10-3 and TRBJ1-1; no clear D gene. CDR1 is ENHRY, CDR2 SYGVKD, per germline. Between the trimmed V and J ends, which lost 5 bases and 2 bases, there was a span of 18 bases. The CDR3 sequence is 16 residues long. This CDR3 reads CAISPKRGMDNTEAFF. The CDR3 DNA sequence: TGTGCCATCAGTCCCAAGCGGGGTATGGATAACACTGAAGCTTTCTTT.

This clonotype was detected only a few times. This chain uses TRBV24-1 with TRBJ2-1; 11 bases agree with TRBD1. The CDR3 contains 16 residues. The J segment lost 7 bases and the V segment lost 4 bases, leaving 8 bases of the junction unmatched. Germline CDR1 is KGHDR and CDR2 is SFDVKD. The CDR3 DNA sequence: TGTGCCACCAGTGACTCCGGGACAGGGGGACGTAATGAGCAGTTCTTC. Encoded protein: CATSDSGTGGRNEQFF.

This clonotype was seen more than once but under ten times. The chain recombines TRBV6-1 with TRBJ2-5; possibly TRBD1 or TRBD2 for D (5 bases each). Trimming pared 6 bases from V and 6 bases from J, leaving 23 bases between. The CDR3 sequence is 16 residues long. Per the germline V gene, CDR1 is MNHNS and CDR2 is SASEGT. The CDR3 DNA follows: TGTGCCAGCAGAGTTACATCTCGGGGCAGGGAAAAGACCCAGTACTTC. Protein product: CASRVTSRGREKTQYF.

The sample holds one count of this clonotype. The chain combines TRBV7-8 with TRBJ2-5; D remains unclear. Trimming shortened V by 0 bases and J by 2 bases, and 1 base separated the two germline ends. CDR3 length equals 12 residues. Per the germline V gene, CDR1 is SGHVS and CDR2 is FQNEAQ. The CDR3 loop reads CASSLAQETQYF. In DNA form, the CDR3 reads TGTGCCAGCAGCTTAGCACAAGAGACCCAGTACTTC.

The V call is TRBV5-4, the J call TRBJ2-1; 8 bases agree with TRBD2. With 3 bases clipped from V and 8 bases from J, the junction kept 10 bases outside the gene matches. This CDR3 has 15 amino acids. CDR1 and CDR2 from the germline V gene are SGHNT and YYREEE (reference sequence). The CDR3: CASSSGFGRVDEQFF. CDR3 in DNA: TGTGCCAGCAGCTCCGGGTTCGGGAGGGTAGATGAGCAGTTCTTC.

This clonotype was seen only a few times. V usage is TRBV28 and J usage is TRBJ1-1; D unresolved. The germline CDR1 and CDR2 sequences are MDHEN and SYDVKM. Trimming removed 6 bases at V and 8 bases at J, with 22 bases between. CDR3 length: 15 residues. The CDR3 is CASREVVSGFREAFF. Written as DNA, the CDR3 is TGTGCCAGCAGGGAAGTGGTATCAGGCTTTAGGGAAGCTTTCTTT.

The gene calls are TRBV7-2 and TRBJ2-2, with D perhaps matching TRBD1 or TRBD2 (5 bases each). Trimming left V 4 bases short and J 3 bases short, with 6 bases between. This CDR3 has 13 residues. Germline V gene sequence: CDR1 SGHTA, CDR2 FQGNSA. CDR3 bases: TGTGCCAGCAGCTCGGGACACACCGGGGAGCTGTTTTTT. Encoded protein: CASSSGHTGELFF.

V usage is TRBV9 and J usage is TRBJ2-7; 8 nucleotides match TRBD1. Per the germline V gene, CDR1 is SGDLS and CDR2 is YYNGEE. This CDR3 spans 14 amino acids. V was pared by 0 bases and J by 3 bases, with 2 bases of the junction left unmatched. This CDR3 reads CASSVVGTGYEQYF. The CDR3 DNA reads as TGTGCCAGCAGCGTAGTGGGGACAGGCTACGAGCAGTACTTC.

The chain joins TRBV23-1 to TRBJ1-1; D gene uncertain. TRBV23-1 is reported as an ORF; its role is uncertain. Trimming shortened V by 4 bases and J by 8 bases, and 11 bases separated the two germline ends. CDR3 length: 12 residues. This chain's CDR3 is CASSLGRWEAFF. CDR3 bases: TGCGCCAGCAGTCTCGGGAGATGGGAAGCTTTCTTT.

The CDR3 bases are TGTGCCACCAGTGTCCCCGGGAGACAAGAGACCCAGTACTTC. Translating it yields CATSVPGRQETQYF. The V gene is TRBV24-1, the J gene TRBJ2-5, with D possibly matching TRBD2 (6 bases). This CDR3 contains 14 residues. Germline V gives CDR1 KGHDR, CDR2 SFDVKD. V was clipped by 5 bases and J by 2 bases, with 11 bases between them.

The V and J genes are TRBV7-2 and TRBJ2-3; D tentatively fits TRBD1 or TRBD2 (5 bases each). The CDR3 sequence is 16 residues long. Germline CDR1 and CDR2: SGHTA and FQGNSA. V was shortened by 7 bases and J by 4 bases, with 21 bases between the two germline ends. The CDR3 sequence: CASTRTMGEYADTQYF. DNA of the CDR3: TGTGCCAGCACCAGGACCATGGGGGAGTACGCAGATACGCAGTATTTT. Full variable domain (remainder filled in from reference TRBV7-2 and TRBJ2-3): GAGVSQSPSNKVTEKGKDVELRCDPISGHTALYWYRQSLGQGLEFLIYFQGNSAPDKSGLPSDRFSAERTGGSVSTLTIQRTQQEDSAVYLCASTRTMGEYADTQYFGPGTRLTVL.

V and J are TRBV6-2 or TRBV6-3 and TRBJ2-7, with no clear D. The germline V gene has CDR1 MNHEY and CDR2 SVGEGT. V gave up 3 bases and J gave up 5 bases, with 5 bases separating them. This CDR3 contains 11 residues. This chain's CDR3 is CASSYTHEQYF. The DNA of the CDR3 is TGTGCCAGCAGTTATACCCACGAGCAGTACTTC.

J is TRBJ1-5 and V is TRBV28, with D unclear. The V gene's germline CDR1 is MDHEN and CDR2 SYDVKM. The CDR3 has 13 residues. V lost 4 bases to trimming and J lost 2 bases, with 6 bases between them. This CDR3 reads CASSWVGNQPQHF. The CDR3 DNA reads TGTGCCAGCAGTTGGGTAGGCAATCAGCCCCAGCATTTT.

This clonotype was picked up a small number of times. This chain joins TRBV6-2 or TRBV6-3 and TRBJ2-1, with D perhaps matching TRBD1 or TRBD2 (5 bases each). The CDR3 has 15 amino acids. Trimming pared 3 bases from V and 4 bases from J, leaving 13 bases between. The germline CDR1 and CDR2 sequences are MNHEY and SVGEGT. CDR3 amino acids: CASSYPGRIYNEQFF. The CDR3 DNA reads TGTGCCAGCAGTTATCCGGGGCGAATATACAATGAGCAGTTCTTC.

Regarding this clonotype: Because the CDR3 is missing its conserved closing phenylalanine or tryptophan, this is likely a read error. In nucleotides, the CDR3 is TGTGCCAGCAGTCCGGGACAGGGGAAGAGAACCCAAGAGACCCAGTACTAC. Its translation: CASSPGQGKRTQETQYY. V gene TRBV28 combines with J gene TRBJ2-5; 10 bases are shared with TRBD1. V lost 5 bases to trimming and J lost 1 base; unmatched junction nucleotides: 10. Germline CDR1 is MDHEN and CDR2 is SYDVKM. The CDR3 runs to 17 residues.

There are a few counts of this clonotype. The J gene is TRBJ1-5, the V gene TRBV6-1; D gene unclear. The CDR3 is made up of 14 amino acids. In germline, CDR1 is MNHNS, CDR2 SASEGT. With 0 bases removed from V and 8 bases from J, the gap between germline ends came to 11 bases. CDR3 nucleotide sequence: TGTGCCAGCAGTGAAGCGGGAGCCCCTAAGCCCCAGCATTTT. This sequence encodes CASSEAGAPKPQHF.

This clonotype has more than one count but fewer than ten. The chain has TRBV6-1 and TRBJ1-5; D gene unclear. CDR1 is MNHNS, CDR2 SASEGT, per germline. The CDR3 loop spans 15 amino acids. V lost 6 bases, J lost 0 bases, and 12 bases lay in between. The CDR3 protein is CASRRQQYSNQPQHF. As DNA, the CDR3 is TGTGCCAGCAGAAGACAACAATATAGCAATCAGCCCCAGCATTTT.

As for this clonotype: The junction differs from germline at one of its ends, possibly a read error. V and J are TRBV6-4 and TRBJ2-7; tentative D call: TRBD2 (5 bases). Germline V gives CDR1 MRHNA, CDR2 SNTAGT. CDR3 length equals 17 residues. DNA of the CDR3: TGTGCCAGCAGTGACTCTTTTGGCCCCGGGGTAGCATCGGTGCTGGACTTC. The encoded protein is CASSDSFGPGVASVLDF.

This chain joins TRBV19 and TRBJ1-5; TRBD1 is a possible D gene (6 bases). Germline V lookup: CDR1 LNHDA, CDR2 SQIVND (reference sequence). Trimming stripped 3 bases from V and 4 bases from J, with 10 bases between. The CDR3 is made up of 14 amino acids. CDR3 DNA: TGTGCCAGTAGTATCCCGGGGGCAAATCAGCCCCAGCATTTT. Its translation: CASSIPGANQPQHF.

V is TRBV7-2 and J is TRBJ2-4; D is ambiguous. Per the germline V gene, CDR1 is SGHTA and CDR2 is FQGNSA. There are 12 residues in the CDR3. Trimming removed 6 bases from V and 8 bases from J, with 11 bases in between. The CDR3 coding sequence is TGTGCCAGCAGAGGTAGTCGGGACATTCAGTACTTC. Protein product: CASRGSRDIQYF. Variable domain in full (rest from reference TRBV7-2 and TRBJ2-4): GAGVSQSPSNKVTEKGKDVELRCDPISGHTALYWYRQSLGQGLEFLIYFQGNSAPDKSGLPSDRFSAERTGGSVSTLTIQRTQQEDSAVYLCASRGSRDIQYFGAGTRLSVL.

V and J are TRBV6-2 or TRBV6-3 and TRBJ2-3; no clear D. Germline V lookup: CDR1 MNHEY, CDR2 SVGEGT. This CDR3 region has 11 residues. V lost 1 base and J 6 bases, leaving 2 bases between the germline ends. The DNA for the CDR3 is TGTGCCAGCAGTTACTTGGATACGCAGTATTTT. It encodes CASSYLDTQYF.

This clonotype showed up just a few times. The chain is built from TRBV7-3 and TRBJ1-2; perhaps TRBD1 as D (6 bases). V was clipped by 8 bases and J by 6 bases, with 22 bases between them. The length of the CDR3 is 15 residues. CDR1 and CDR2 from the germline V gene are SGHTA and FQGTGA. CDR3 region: CASGEMGGRADGYTF. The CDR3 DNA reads TGTGCCAGCGGAGAAATGGGGGGCAGGGCGGATGGCTACACCTTC.

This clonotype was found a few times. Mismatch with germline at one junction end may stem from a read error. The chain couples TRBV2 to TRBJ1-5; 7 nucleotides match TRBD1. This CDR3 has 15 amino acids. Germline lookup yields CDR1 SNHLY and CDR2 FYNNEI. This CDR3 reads CASREGQVSNQPQHF. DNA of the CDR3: TGTGCCAGCAGGGAAGGACAGGTTAGCAATCAGCCCCAGCATTTT.